One and the same sample provided the 27 T cell receptor beta chains below, sequenced in a study of cytomegalovirus exposure and HLA in healthy donors. The PCR used 60 Vbeta and 13 Jbeta primers. Assay used: immunoSEQ multiplex PCR; TCRdb lists only in-frame clones, some missing. The sample shows 100,000 to 150,000 clones, more than 65% of them seen only once. Material for sequencing was PBMCs. The receptors shown here come from an older woman in good health and CMV-seropositive.

The chain couples TRBV4-3 to TRBJ1-3; the match to TRBD1 covers 10 bases. The germline V gene has CDR1 LGHNA and CDR2 YSLEER. This CDR3 contains 15 residues. V lost 4 bases to trimming and J lost 2 bases; unmatched junction nucleotides: 2. CDR3 sequence: CASSLDRGTGNTIYF. DNA of the CDR3: TGCGCCAGCAGCCTGGACAGGGGGACTGGAAACACCATATATTTT.

The V and J genes are TRBV10-3 and TRBJ1-2, with 8 bases matching TRBD1. The CDR3 has 13 residues. Trimming removed 8 bases from V and 4 bases from J; junction bases left unmatched: 6. CDR1 is ENHRY, CDR2 SYGVKD, per germline. The DNA of the CDR3 is TGTGCCATCGAGCCTGACAGGGGCTATGGCTACACCTTC. Translating it yields CAIEPDRGYGYTF.

In its sample, this clone was seen a few times. CDR3 coding DNA: TGTGCCAGCAGTGAACTAGCGGGGGGGCAAGAGACCCAGTACTTC. This encodes CASSELAGGQETQYF. This chain connects TRBV6-1 to TRBJ2-5; 12 positions agree with TRBD2. The V and J ends lost 2 bases and 2 bases, in that order; junction bases with no gene match: 0. The CDR3 contains 15 residues. Germline V gene data show CDR1 as MNHNS and CDR2 as SASEGT.

This clone was detected only a few times. CDR3 DNA: TGTGCCAGCAGCTTAGAAGTAGCGGGGGGGATTGATACGCAGTATTTT. Amino acids: CASSLEVAGGIDTQYF. The chain combines TRBV7-2 with TRBJ2-3; 11 bases fit TRBD2. The CDR3 is 16 residues long. Germline V gene lookup returns CDR1 SGHTA and CDR2 FQGNSA. V was clipped by 1 base and J by 6 bases; unmatched bases: 6. The whole variable domain, remainder taken from reference TRBV7-2 and TRBJ2-3, is GAGVSQSPSNKVTEKGKDVELRCDPISGHTALYWYRQSLGQGLEFLIYFQGNSAPDKSGLPSDRFSAERTGGSVSTLTIQRTQQEDSAVYLCASSLEVAGGIDTQYFGPGTRLTVL.

The gene calls are TRBV5-1 and TRBJ1-5; weak D call: TRBD1 (5 bases). The CDR3 totals 15 residues. Germline lookup yields CDR1 SGHRS and CDR2 YFSETQ. V lost 0 bases to trimming and J lost 2 bases, with 9 bases between them. CDR3 bases: TGCGCCAGCAGCTTGGGGGGGGAGGGCAATCAGCCCCAGCATTTT. The encoded protein is CASSLGGEGNQPQHF. The full variable domain, its missing parts supplied by reference TRBV5-1 and TRBJ1-5, is KAGVTQTPRYLIKTRGQQVTLSCSPISGHRSVSWYQQTPGQGLQFLFEYFSETQRNKGNFPGRFSGRQFSNSRSEMNVSTLELGDSALYLCASSLGGEGNQPQHFGDGTRLSIL.

V gene TRBV28 combines with J gene TRBJ1-2; 7 bases agree with TRBD1. Looked up from germline, CDR1 is MDHEN and CDR2 is SYDVKM. V gave up 7 bases and J gave up 4 bases; unmatched junction bases: 15. The CDR3 consists of 16 residues. CDR3 amino acids: CASTPPGPGGGYGYTF. DNA of the CDR3: TGTGCCAGCACCCCCCCAGGCCCAGGGGGTGGCTATGGCTACACCTTC.

The chain recombines TRBV7-9 with TRBJ2-6; D is perhaps TRBD1 (5 bases). Germline V gene lookup returns CDR1 SEHNR and CDR2 FQNEAQ (reference sequence). V was shortened by 7 bases and J by 0 bases, with 7 bases between the two germline ends. The CDR3 contains 14 residues. CDR3 in DNA: TGTGCCAGCACCAGGGACTCTGGGGCCAACGTCCTGACTTTC. Its protein is CASTRDSGANVLTF.

The V call is TRBV7-9, the J call TRBJ1-4; D not certain. This CDR3 spans 14 amino acids. Germline V CDR1 and CDR2: SEHNR, FQNEAQ (reference sequence). V dropped 5 bases and J dropped 4 bases, with 11 bases sitting between them. DNA of the CDR3: TGTGCCAGCAGCCCCGGGGTTAATAATGAAAAACTGTTTTTT. Translation: CASSPGVNNEKLFF.

The rearrangement joins TRBV19 to TRBJ1-1; no firm D call. V was shortened by 3 bases and J by 11 bases, with 13 bases between the two germline ends. Germline values: CDR1 LNHDA, CDR2 SQIVND (reference sequence). CDR3 size: 12 residues. The CDR3 DNA is TGTGCCAGTAGTATGCCCACAGTGGGTGCTTTCTTT. It yields the protein CASSMPTVGAFF. The full variable domain, completed using reference TRBV19 and TRBJ1-1, is DGGITQSPKYLFRKEGQNVTLSCEQNLNHDAMYWYRQDPGQGLRLIYYSQIVNDFQKGDIAEGYSVSREKKESFPLTVTSAQKNPTAFYLCASSMPTVGAFFGQGTRLTVV.

The chain carries TRBV6-4 and TRBJ1-6; the match to TRBD1 covers 7 bases. There are 16 residues in the CDR3. Germline-derived CDR1 and CDR2 are MRHNA and SNTAGT. V shed 0 bases, J shed 5 bases, and the junction held 4 bases outside the gene matches. The CDR3 loop reads CASSDSGDSHNSPLHF. In DNA, the CDR3 is TGTGCCAGCAGTGACTCGGGGGACAGTCATAATTCACCCCTCCACTTT.

In this sample, this clone turned up once. The rearrangement joins TRBV28 to TRBJ1-2, with 8 nucleotides matching TRBD1. Trimming at V came to 5 bases and at J to 2 bases, leaving 10 bases not matched to a gene. The germline gives CDR1 MDHEN, CDR2 SYDVKM. The CDR3 loop spans 16 amino acids. The CDR3 here is CASSRTGTGGNYGYTF. The CDR3 nucleotides read TGTGCCAGCAGTAGGACCGGGACAGGAGGAAACTATGGCTACACCTTC.

J is TRBJ1-1 and V is TRBV7-2, with 7 bases fitting TRBD1. Germline CDR1 SGHTA, CDR2 FQGNSA. The CDR3 spans 13 residues. V was clipped by 7 bases and J by 2 bases; unmatched bases: 4. CDR3 coding DNA: TGTGCCAGCATCGAAGGGGGCAACACTGAAGCTTTCTTT. This sequence encodes CASIEGGNTEAFF. Together with reference TRBV7-2 and TRBJ1-1, the CDR3 gives the full variable domain: GAGVSQSPSNKVTEKGKDVELRCDPISGHTALYWYRQSLGQGLEFLIYFQGNSAPDKSGLPSDRFSAERTGGSVSTLTIQRTQQEDSAVYLCASIEGGNTEAFFGQGTRLTVV.

The chain links TRBV6-1 to TRBJ2-1, with TRBD2 matching over 11 bases. The CDR3 consists of 16 residues. Germline V lookup: CDR1 MNHNS, CDR2 SASEGT. With 3 bases clipped from V and 4 bases from J, the junction kept 5 bases outside the gene matches. DNA of the CDR3: TGTGCCAGCAGTGATGTGACTAGCGGGGCGTACAATGAGCAGTTCTTC. The encoded protein is CASSDVTSGAYNEQFF.

This sequence joins TRBV7-9 and TRBJ1-5; D might be TRBD1 (5 bases). The CDR3 covers 13 residues. Looked up from germline, CDR1 is SEHNR and CDR2 is FQNEAQ (reference sequence). Trimming removed 2 bases from V and 6 bases from J, with 8 bases in between. This chain's CDR3 is CASSLSGSQPQHF. The CDR3 DNA reads as TGTGCCAGCAGCTTATCAGGGTCTCAGCCCCAGCATTTT.

V and J are TRBV5-4 and TRBJ2-7, with TRBD2 identical over 7 bases. The germline V gene has CDR1 SGHNT and CDR2 YYREEE (reference sequence). The CDR3 is 16 amino acids. The junction had 10 bases not matched to a gene; V was cut back by 3 bases and J by 1 base. CDR3 sequence (DNA): TGTGCCAGCAGCTGGGGGGGGAGAATGGGTTCCTACGAGCAGTACTTC. Its translation is CASSWGGRMGSYEQYF.

This chain connects TRBV4-3 to TRBJ2-7; D uncertain. Germline V lookup: CDR1 LGHNA, CDR2 YSLEER. Trimming left V 0 bases short and J 2 bases short, with 14 bases between. The CDR3 is made up of 16 amino acids. In nucleotides, the CDR3 is TGCGCCAGCAGCCAAGATTCGTACCAACAAACCTACGAGCAGTACTTC. This sequence encodes CASSQDSYQQTYEQYF.

This rearrangement joins TRBV19 to TRBJ1-5, with D possibly TRBD1 on 6 matching bases. The V and J ends lost 5 bases and 1 base respectively, with 15 bases between them. The CDR3 spans 16 residues. Germline lookup yields CDR1 LNHDA and CDR2 SQIVND (reference sequence). CDR3 sequence: CASSPPGGLSNQPQHF. As DNA, the CDR3 is TGTGCCAGTAGTCCGCCGGGGGGCTTAAGCAATCAGCCCCAGCATTTT.

The chain is built from TRBV9 and TRBJ2-3; a possible D gene is TRBD1 (6 bases). The CDR3 loop spans 16 amino acids. V was trimmed by 0 bases and J by 2 bases, leaving 13 bases between them. Germline V gene lookup returns CDR1 SGDLS and CDR2 YYNGEE. In DNA, the CDR3 is TGTGCCAGCAGCGTAGAAGGAAGGGGGATCACAGATACGCAGTATTTT. Residues: CASSVEGRGITDTQYF. Full variable domain (outside the CDR3, taken from reference TRBV9 and TRBJ2-3): DSGVTQTPKHLITATGQRVTLRCSPRSGDLSVYWYQQSLDQGLQFLIQYYNGEERAKGNILERFSAQQFPDLHSELNLSSLELGDSALYFCASSVEGRGITDTQYFGPGTRLTVL.

The genes are TRBV29-1 and TRBJ1-2, with TRBD1 identical over 8 bases. The CDR3 has 13 amino acids. The V gene's germline CDR1 is SQVTM and CDR2 ANQGSEA. The junction had 8 bases not matched to a gene; V was cut back by 8 bases and J by 3 bases. The CDR3 reads CSTDRGLDYGYTF. The CDR3, as DNA: TGCAGCACCGACAGGGGACTCGACTATGGCTACACCTTC.

The chain employs TRBV5-5 and TRBJ1-1; 9 nucleotides align to TRBD1. Unmatched junction bases numbered 5, after V lost 2 bases and J lost 0 bases. In germline, CDR1 is SGHKS, CDR2 YYEKEE (reference sequence). CDR3 length: 16 amino acids. The CDR3 here is CASSFGTGSLNTEAFF. For the CDR3, the DNA is TGTGCCAGCAGCTTCGGGACAGGGTCGTTGAACACTGAAGCTTTCTTT. Full variable domain (outside the CDR3, taken from reference TRBV5-5 and TRBJ1-1): DAGVTQSPTHLIKTRGQQVTLRCSPISGHKSVSWYQQVLGQGPQFIFQYYEKEERGRGNFPDRFSARQFPNYSSELNVNALLLGDSALYLCASSFGTGSLNTEAFFGQGTRLTVV.

This clone was seen only once. The chain has TRBV7-9 and TRBJ1-3; no firm D call. The V gene lost 1 base and the J gene lost 0 bases, with 10 bases spanning the gap. This CDR3 has 16 residues. Germline V gene data show CDR1 as SEHNR and CDR2 as FQNEAQ (reference sequence). The CDR3 sequence: CASSLVGTLSGNTIYF. The CDR3 coding sequence is TGTGCCAGCAGCTTAGTGGGCACCCTCTCTGGAAACACCATATATTTT.

On this clone: This same CDR3 is encoded by further DNA sequences in the sample. The chain carries TRBV5-6 and TRBJ2-7, with a tentative D call TRBD1 (6 bases). Trimming left V 0 bases short and J 5 bases short, with 6 bases between. Germline CDR1 and CDR2: SGHDT and YYEEEE. The CDR3 totals 12 residues. The CDR3 here is CASSLGQDEQYF. DNA for the CDR3: TGTGCCAGCAGCTTGGGACAGGACGAGCAGTACTTC.

This clone was detected only a few times. The V and J genes are TRBV7-2 and TRBJ1-2; 7 bases fit TRBD1. With V trimmed by 5 bases and J by 7 bases, 10 bases remained unmatched. This CDR3 comprises 14 residues. Germline V gene sequence: CDR1 SGHTA, CDR2 FQGNSA. CDR3 sequence: CASSQQTGDAGYTF. The CDR3 DNA sequence: TGTGCCAGCAGCCAACAAACAGGGGATGCTGGCTACACCTTC. The entire variable domain, with the rest obtained from reference TRBV7-2 and TRBJ1-2, is as follows: GAGVSQSPSNKVTEKGKDVELRCDPISGHTALYWYRQSLGQGLEFLIYFQGNSAPDKSGLPSDRFSAERTGGSVSTLTIQRTQQEDSAVYLCASSQQTGDAGYTFGSGTRLTVV.

The chain combines TRBV6-1 with TRBJ2-7; possibly TRBD1 for D (5 bases). The V and J ends lost 4 bases and 2 bases respectively, with 12 bases between them. The CDR3 is made up of 14 amino acids. Germline loops: CDR1 MNHNS, CDR2 SASEGT. The CDR3: CASSAYRKTYEQYF. In DNA, the CDR3 is TGTGCCAGCAGTGCTTACAGGAAAACCTACGAGCAGTACTTC.

The chain combines TRBV19 with TRBJ2-6, with D perhaps TRBD2 (7 bases). CDR3 size: 19 residues. Germline values: CDR1 LNHDA, CDR2 SQIVND (reference sequence). The V gene lost 5 bases and the J gene lost 0 bases, with 20 bases spanning the gap. CDR3 nucleotide sequence: TGTGCCAGTAGTCCTTGGGGGGGGCCCGGCCGCTCTGGGGCCAACGTCCTGACTTTC. Translation gives CASSPWGGPGRSGANVLTF.

This clone has a handful of counts. The chain has TRBV5-8 and TRBJ2-1; D perhaps matches TRBD2 (5 bases). The CDR3 length is 13 residues. V dropped 4 bases and J dropped 8 bases, with 13 bases sitting between them. CDR1 is SGHTS, CDR2 YDEGEE, per germline. Written as DNA, the CDR3 is TGTGCCAGCAGCCCCCCCCCGCGGGATGAGCAGTTCTTC. This sequence encodes CASSPPPRDEQFF.

This rearrangement joins TRBV28 to TRBJ2-3, with no clear D. Germline V CDR1 and CDR2: MDHEN, SYDVKM. This CDR3 region has 13 residues. V dropped 5 bases and J dropped 0 bases, with 6 bases sitting between them. CDR3 residues: CASSPPSTDTQYF. In nucleotides, the CDR3 is TGTGCCAGCAGTCCCCCTAGCACAGATACGCAGTATTTT.